The entry that follows covers one T cell receptor beta chain sequence. Its antigen is undetermined. Profiled with immunoSEQ multiplex PCR; TCRdb holds only in-frame clones, not every one. The data hold tens of thousands of clones, with around 73% observed a single time. These data are taken from a study of vaccination effects on CD4 cells after COVID-19. Study details: Post-vaccine specimens were collected at a median of 72 days following the second dose.

With the ViraFEST assay, the study expanded antigen-specific CD4+ T cells using viral peptide pools, then sequenced them. The culture ran for roughly ten days before CD4+ T cells were isolated. Participants got two doses of BNT162b2 or mRNA-1273 vaccine. Previously uninfected by SARS-CoV-2, the vaccine recipients also showed negative nucleocapsid antibodies. A half-volume exchange with IL-2 medium occurred on days 3 and 7. This CDR3 has 13 amino acids. CDR1 MNHNY and CDR2 SVGAGI come from the germline V gene (reference sequence). Trimming took 5 bases from V and 12 from J, leaving 17 bases between them.

The rearrangement joins TRBV6-6 to TRBJ2-1; no firm D call. The clonotype comes from a human donor who received a COVID-19 vaccine. The sample consisted of CD4+ T cells from PBMCs cultured with HCoV-229E spike peptides, taken after COVID-19 vaccination. This CDR3 reads CASSPPEVSGQFF. DNA for the CDR3: TGTGCCAGCAGTCCCCCCGAGGTATCTGGGCAGTTCTTC.